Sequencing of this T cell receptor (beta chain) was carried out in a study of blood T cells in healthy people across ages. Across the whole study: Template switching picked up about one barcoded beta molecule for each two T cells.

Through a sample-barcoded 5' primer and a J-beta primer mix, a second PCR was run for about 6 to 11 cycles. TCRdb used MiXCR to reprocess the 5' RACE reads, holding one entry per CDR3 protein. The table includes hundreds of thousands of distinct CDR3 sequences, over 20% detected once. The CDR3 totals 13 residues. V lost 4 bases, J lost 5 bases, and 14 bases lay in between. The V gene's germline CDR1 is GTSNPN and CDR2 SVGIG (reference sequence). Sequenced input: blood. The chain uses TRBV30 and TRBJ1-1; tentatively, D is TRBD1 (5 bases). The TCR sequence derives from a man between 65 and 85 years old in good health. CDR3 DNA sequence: TGTGCCTGGATAGACAGCCTGTGGACTGAAGCTTTCTTT. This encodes CAWIDSLWTEAFF.